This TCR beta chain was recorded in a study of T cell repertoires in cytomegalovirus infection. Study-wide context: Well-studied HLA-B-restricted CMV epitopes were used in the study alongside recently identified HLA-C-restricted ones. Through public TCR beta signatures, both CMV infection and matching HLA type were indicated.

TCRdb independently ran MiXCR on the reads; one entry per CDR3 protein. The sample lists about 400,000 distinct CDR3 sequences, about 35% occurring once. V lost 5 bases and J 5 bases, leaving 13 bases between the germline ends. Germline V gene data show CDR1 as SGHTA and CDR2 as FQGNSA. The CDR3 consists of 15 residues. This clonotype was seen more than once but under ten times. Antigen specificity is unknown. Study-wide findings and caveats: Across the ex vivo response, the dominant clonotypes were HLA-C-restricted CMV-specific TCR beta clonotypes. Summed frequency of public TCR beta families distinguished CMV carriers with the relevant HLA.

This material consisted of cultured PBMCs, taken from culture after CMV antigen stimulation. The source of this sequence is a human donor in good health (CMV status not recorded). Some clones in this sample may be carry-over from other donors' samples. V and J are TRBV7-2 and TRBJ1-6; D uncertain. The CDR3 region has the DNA TGTGCCAGCAGCCTCACAAGGACGGATAATTCACCCCTCCACTTT. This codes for CASSLTRTDNSPLHF.